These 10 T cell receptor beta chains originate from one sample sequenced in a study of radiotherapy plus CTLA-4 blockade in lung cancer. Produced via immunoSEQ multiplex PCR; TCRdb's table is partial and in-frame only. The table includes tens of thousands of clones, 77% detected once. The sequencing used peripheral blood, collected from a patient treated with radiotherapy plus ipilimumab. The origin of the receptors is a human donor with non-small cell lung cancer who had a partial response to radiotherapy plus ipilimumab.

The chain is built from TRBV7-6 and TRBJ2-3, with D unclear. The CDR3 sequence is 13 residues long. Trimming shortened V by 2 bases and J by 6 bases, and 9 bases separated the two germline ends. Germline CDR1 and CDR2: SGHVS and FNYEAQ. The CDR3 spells CASSLNPADTQYF. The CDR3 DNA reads TGTGCCAGCAGCTTAAATCCCGCGGATACGCAGTATTTT.

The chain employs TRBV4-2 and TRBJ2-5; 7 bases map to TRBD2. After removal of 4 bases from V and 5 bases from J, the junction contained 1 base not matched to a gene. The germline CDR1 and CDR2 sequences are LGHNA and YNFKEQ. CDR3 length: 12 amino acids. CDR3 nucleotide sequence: TGTGCCAGCAGCCCCGGGGGGGAGACCCAGTACTTC. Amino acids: CASSPGGETQYF.

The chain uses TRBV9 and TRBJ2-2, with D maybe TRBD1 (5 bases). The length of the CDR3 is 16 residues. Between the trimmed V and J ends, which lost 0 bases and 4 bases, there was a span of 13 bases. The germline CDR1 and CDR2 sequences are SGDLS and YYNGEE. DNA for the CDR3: TGTGCCAGCAGCGTAGACTTCCAGGGTGCCACCGGGGAGCTGTTTTTT. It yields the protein CASSVDFQGATGELFF.

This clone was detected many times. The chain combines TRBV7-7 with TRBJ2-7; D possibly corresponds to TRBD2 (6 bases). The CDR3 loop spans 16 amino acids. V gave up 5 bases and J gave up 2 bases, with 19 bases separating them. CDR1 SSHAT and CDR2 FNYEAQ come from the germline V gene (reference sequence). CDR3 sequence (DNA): TGTGCCAGCAGCCCCAGGACGGGGGACGGCACCTACGAGCAGTACTTC. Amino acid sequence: CASSPRTGDGTYEQYF. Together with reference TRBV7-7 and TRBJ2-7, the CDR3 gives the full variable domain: GAGVSQSPRYKVTKRGQDVTLRCDPISSHATLYWYQQALGQGPEFLTYFNYEAQPDKSGLPSDRFSAERPEGSISTLTIQRTEQRDSAMYRCASSPRTGDGTYEQYFGPGTRLTVT.

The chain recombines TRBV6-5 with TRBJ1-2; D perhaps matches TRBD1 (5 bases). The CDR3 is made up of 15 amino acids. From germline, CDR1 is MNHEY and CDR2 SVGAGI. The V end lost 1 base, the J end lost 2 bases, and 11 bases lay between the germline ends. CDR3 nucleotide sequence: TGTGCCAGCAGTTACTGGGGCAGAGAAAACTATGGCTACACCTTC. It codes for CASSYWGRENYGYTF.

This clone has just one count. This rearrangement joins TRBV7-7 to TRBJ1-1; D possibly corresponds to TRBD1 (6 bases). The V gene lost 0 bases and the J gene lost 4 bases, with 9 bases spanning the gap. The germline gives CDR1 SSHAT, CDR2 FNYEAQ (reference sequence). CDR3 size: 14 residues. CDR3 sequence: CASSLATGSTEAFF. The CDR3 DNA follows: TGTGCCAGCAGCTTAGCCACAGGGAGCACTGAAGCTTTCTTT.

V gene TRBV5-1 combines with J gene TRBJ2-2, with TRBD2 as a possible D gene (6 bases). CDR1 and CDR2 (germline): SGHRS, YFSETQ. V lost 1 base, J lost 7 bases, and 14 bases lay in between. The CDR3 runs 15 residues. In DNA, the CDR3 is TGCGCCAGCAGCTTGTCGGTTGGCGGGGTCGGGGAGCTGTTTTTT. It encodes CASSLSVGGVGELFF.

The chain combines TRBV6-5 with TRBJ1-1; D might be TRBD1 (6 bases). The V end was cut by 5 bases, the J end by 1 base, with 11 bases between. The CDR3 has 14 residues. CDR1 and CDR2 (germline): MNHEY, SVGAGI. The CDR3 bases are TGTGCCAGCAGTGCAAGGACAGAGAACACTGAAGCTTTCTTT. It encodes CASSARTENTEAFF.

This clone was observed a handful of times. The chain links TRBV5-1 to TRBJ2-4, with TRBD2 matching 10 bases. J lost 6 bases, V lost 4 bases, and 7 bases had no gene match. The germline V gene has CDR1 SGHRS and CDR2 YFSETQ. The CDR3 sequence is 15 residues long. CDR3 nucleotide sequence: TGCGCCAGCAGCGAAGGGACTAGCGACCGAAACATTCAGTACTTC. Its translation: CASSEGTSDRNIQYF. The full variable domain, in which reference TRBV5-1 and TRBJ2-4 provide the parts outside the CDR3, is KAGVTQTPRYLIKTRGQQVTLSCSPISGHRSVSWYQQTPGQGLQFLFEYFSETQRNKGNFPGRFSGRQFSNSRSEMNVSTLELGDSALYLCASSEGTSDRNIQYFGAGTRLSVL.

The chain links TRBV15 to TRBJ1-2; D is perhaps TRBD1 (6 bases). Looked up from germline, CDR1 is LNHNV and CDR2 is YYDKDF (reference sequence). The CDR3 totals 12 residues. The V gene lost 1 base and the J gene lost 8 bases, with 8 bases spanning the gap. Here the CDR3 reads CATSRGRGGYTF. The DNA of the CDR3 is TGTGCCACCAGCAGAGGCAGGGGAGGCTACACCTTC.